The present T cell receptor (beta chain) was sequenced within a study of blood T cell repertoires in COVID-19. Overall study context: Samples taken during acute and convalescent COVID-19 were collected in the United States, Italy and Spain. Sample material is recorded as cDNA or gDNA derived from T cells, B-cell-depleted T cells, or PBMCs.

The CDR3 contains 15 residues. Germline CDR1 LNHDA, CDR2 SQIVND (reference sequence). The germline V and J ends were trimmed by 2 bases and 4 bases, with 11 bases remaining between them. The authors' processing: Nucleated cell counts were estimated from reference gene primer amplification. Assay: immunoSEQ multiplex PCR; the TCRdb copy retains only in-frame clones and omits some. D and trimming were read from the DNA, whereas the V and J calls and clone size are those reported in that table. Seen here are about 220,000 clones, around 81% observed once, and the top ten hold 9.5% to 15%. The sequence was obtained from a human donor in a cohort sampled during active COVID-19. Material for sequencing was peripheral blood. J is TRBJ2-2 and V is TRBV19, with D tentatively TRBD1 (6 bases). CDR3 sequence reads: CASSISRGGTGELFF. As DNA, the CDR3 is TGTGCCAGTAGTATAAGCAGGGGTGGCACCGGGGAGCTGTTTTTT.